The 32 T cell receptor beta chains reported below all come from one sample, sequenced in a study of CD8+ T cells in alopecia areata. Once RNA had been extracted, it was reverse transcribed into cDNA to act as the sequencing template. The data were produced by immunoSEQ multiplex PCR, yet TCRdb's version contains in-frame clones alone and is incomplete. The table lists approximately 63,000 clones, approximately 60% of them singletons. The source material was CD8+ T cells sorted from blood, sampled at week 0. These receptors all stem from a human donor with alopecia areata.

This clone was seen only a few times. The chain is built from TRBV5-4 and TRBJ2-1, with D maybe TRBD2 (6 bases). This CDR3 has 15 residues. Germline V gene sequence: CDR1 SGHNT, CDR2 YYREEE (reference sequence). Trimming left V 3 bases short and J 0 bases short, with 10 bases between. CDR3 bases: TGTGCCAGCAGCTACCTAGCGAGCTCCTACAATGAGCAGTTCTTC. Amino acids: CASSYLASSYNEQFF.

This clone turned up a few times. The V call is TRBV29-1, the J call TRBJ1-2; tentative D call: TRBD1 (5 bases). The CDR3 covers 14 residues. From germline, CDR1 is SQVTM and CDR2 ANQGSEA. V lost 4 bases, J lost 6 bases, and 18 bases lay in between. The CDR3: CSVVRTGAQNGYTF. Written as DNA, the CDR3 is TGCAGCGTTGTTCGGACCGGGGCGCAGAATGGCTACACCTTC.

This chain joins TRBV9 and TRBJ2-1; tentatively, D is TRBD1 (6 bases). The germline CDR1 and CDR2 sequences are SGDLS and YYNGEE. Deletions cut 4 bases from V and 3 bases from J, with 17 bases between. The CDR3 runs to 16 residues. CDR3 DNA: TGTGCCAGCAGCCCCAGGGAACAGGGCGTCTACAATGAGCAGTTCTTC. It translates to CASSPREQGVYNEQFF.

V and J are TRBV29-1 and TRBJ2-3; D may be TRBD2 (6 bases). CDR1 and CDR2 from the germline V gene are SQVTM and ANQGSEA. With 2 bases removed from V and 2 bases from J, the gap between germline ends came to 14 bases. The CDR3 spans 15 residues. DNA of the CDR3: TGCAGCGTTGAATTCTTAGCGGAGGACACAGATACGCAGTATTTT. Its translation: CSVEFLAEDTDTQYF.

Turning to this clone: A far larger clone is one base from this, pointing to a likely read error. The same CDR3 arises from other DNA sequences in this sample as well. V is TRBV11-2 and J is TRBJ2-5; 9 positions match TRBD2. V lost 1 base and J lost 1; bases outside the gene matches: 1. CDR1 and CDR2 from the germline V gene are SGHAT and FQNNGV. This CDR3 is built from 15 residues. CDR3 amino acids: CASSLGGGAQETQYF. CDR3 coding DNA: TGTGCCAGCAGCTTAGGCGGGGGGGCCCAAGAGACCCAGTACTTC.

The rearrangement links TRBV5-1 to TRBJ2-3; D is tentatively TRBD1 or TRBD2 (6 bases each). The CDR3 runs to 12 residues. Germline loops: CDR1 SGHRS, CDR2 YFSETQ. Trimming removed 7 bases from V and 4 bases from J, with 10 bases in between. CDR3 nucleotides: TGCGCCAGCTCAGGGGAGGCAGATACGCAGTATTTT. Protein sequence: CASSGEADTQYF.

The genes are TRBV11-2 and TRBJ2-1; 10 nucleotides match TRBD2. The CDR3 has 18 residues. CDR1 is SGHAT, CDR2 FQNNGV, per germline. V was pared by 1 base and J by 2 bases, with 8 bases of the junction left unmatched. The CDR3 spells CASSLAASGRGAYNEQFF. CDR3 DNA: TGTGCCAGCAGCTTAGCGGCTAGCGGGAGAGGGGCCTACAATGAGCAGTTCTTC.

The sample holds a few counts of this clone. CDR3: CASSVTSGGRETQYF. The CDR3 nucleotides read TGTGCCAGCAGTGTTACTAGCGGGGGGAGAGAGACCCAGTACTTC. This chain connects TRBV6-4 to TRBJ2-5; 12 bases fit TRBD2. This CDR3 region has 15 residues. Germline loops: CDR1 MRHNA, CDR2 SNTAGT. J gave up 4 bases and V 4 bases, and 4 bases lay outside the gene matches.

The J gene is TRBJ2-2, the V gene TRBV25-1; no clear D. V lost 1 base and J lost 6, with 3 bases in between. The CDR3 totals 12 residues. Germline values: CDR1 MGHDK, CDR2 SYGVNS. The CDR3: CASSELPGELFF. The CDR3 DNA sequence: TGTGCCAGCAGTGAATTACCCGGGGAGCTGTTTTTT. Complete variable domain (other parts from reference TRBV25-1 and TRBJ2-2): EADIYQTPRYLVIGTGKKITLECSQTMGHDKMYWYQQDPGMELHLIHYSYGVNSTEKGDLSSESTVSRIRTEHFPLTLESARPSHTSQYLCASSELPGELFFGEGSRLTVL.

This clone appeared a single time. The CDR3 sequence is CASSLRGSNQPQHF. The CDR3 DNA sequence: TGTGCCAGCAGCTTAAGGGGGAGCAATCAGCCCCAGCATTTT. V is TRBV13 and J is TRBJ1-5, with D possibly being TRBD1 (6 bases). Trimming stripped 2 bases from V and 1 base from J, with 6 bases between. CDR1 PRHDT and CDR2 FYEKMQ come from the germline V gene (reference sequence). The CDR3 extends over 14 amino acids.

The genes are TRBV19 and TRBJ2-7; D not resolved. The CDR3 contains 12 residues. Germline CDR1 and CDR2: LNHDA and SQIVND (reference sequence). V lost 8 bases and J 2 bases, leaving 10 bases between the germline ends. CDR3 nucleotide sequence: TGTGCCAGTTCAGGATTTACCTACGAGCAGTACTTC. It yields the protein CASSGFTYEQYF.

V usage is TRBV5-1 and J usage is TRBJ1-4; D is undetermined. Trimming cost V 10 bases and J 8 bases, with 9 bases left between them. This CDR3 has 10 residues. CDR1 SGHRS and CDR2 YFSETQ come from the germline V gene. The CDR3 sequence: CAPIGEKLFF. CDR3 in DNA: TGCGCCCCAATTGGCGAAAAACTGTTTTTT.

This chain joins TRBV27 and TRBJ1-2, with D unresolved. This CDR3 is 13 amino acids long. V was clipped by 5 bases and J by 3 bases, with 10 bases between them. Germline V lookup: CDR1 MNHEY, CDR2 SMNVEV (reference sequence). The CDR3 region has the DNA TGTGCCAGCAGTCCCCTGAGTGACTATGGCTACACCTTC. It codes for CASSPLSDYGYTF.

The chain combines TRBV5-6 with TRBJ2-1, with unresolved D. V lost 0 bases, J lost 0 bases, and 7 bases lay in between. The CDR3 totals 15 residues. Per the germline V gene, CDR1 is SGHDT and CDR2 is YYEEEE. The CDR3 loop is CASSLGRSSYNEQFF. In nucleotides, the CDR3 is TGTGCCAGCAGCTTGGGAAGGAGCTCCTACAATGAGCAGTTCTTC.

This clone has only a few counts. The chain combines TRBV27 with TRBJ2-7; a possible D gene is TRBD1 (5 bases). Germline values: CDR1 MNHEY, CDR2 SMNVEV (reference sequence). The CDR3 length is 13 residues. Trimming removed 3 bases at V and 4 bases at J, with 10 bases between. Written as DNA, the CDR3 is TGTGCCAGCAGTTTCGGCAGGGAATACGAGCAGTACTTC. Translated, it gives CASSFGREYEQYF.

The chain employs TRBV7-8 and TRBJ2-3; 8 bases agree with TRBD2. Germline V gene sequence: CDR1 SGHVS, CDR2 FQNEAQ. This CDR3 comprises 14 residues. J was trimmed by 4 bases and V by 6 bases; bases with no gene match: 6. This CDR3 reads CASSGAGAADTQYF. Written as DNA, the CDR3 is TGTGCCAGCAGTGGAGCGGGAGCTGCAGATACGCAGTATTTT.

CDR3 nucleotide sequence: TGTGCCAGCAGCGCCCCGAGGGGACGGGCGATGGATACGCAGTATTTT. Its translation is CASSAPRGRAMDTQYF. This chain uses TRBV28 with TRBJ2-3; perhaps D is TRBD1 or TRBD2 (5 bases each). Germline V gene data show CDR1 as MDHEN and CDR2 as SYDVKM. V was pared by 6 bases and J by 6 bases, with 22 bases between. The CDR3 loop spans 16 amino acids.

This clone appeared a few times. The chain carries TRBV10-2 and TRBJ2-5; tentatively, D is TRBD1 (6 bases). The germline gives CDR1 WSHSY, CDR2 SAAADI. V was pared by 5 bases and J by 3 bases, with 10 bases between. The CDR3 has 13 amino acids. The CDR3 region is CASSTDSEETQYF. The CDR3 DNA follows: TGCGCCAGCAGTACGGACAGCGAAGAGACCCAGTACTTC.

The J gene is TRBJ2-5, the V gene TRBV5-1; the D gene is possibly TRBD1 (6 bases). Trimming removed 5 bases at V and 5 bases at J, with 19 bases between. The CDR3 extends over 15 amino acids. CDR1 and CDR2 (germline): SGHRS, YFSETQ. DNA of the CDR3: TGCGCCAGCAGATTCAGGGTTGGAGACAGGGAGACCCAGTACTTC. Encoded protein: CASRFRVGDRETQYF.

This rearrangement joins TRBV19 to TRBJ1-4; D ambiguous. V lost 5 bases to trimming and J lost 8 bases, with 9 bases between them. Germline CDR1 reads LNHDA; CDR2 reads SQIVND (reference sequence). The CDR3 consists of 12 residues. CDR3 in amino acids: CASSPSVEKLFF. The CDR3 bases are TGTGCCAGTAGTCCGTCGGTAGAAAAACTGTTTTTT. The variable domain in full, completed from reference TRBV19 and TRBJ1-4, reads DGGITQSPKYLFRKEGQNVTLSCEQNLNHDAMYWYRQDPGQGLRLIYYSQIVNDFQKGDIAEGYSVSREKKESFPLTVTSAQKNPTAFYLCASSPSVEKLFFGSGTQLSVL.

This clone was recorded a few times. The CDR3 region is CASSLSGFGTEAFF. For the CDR3, the DNA is TGTGCCAGCAGTTTATCGGGGTTTGGCACTGAAGCTTTCTTT. V is TRBV27 and J is TRBJ1-1; D unclear. Germline V gene data show CDR1 as MNHEY and CDR2 as SMNVEV (reference sequence). This CDR3 region has 14 residues. V lost 0 bases, J lost 4 bases, and 9 bases lay in between.

This clone was counted once. The chain couples TRBV5-1 to TRBJ2-2; possible D gene TRBD1, 6 bases. V was pared by 5 bases and J by 1 base, with 15 bases between. Germline V CDR1 and CDR2: SGHRS, YFSETQ. The length of the CDR3 is 16 residues. The CDR3 coding sequence is TGCGCCAGCAGAGATCTGCTGACAGGGAACACCGGGGAGCTGTTTTTT. Translation: CASRDLLTGNTGELFF.

CDR3 bases: TGTGCCAGCTCACCAGCGGGGACAGGGCAGAACCATGGCTACACCTTC. It specifies CASSPAGTGQNHGYTF. The chain combines TRBV18 with TRBJ1-2; TRBD1 agrees at 9 bases. Germline lookup yields CDR1 KGHSH and CDR2 LQKENI. After removal of 2 bases from V and 6 bases from J, the junction contained 10 bases not matched to a gene. The CDR3 has 16 amino acids.

The chain employs TRBV6-5 and TRBJ2-3; 7 positions agree with TRBD2. Germline CDR1 MNHEY, CDR2 SVGAGI. The CDR3 sequence is 13 residues long. With V trimmed by 6 bases and J by 4 bases, 4 bases remained unmatched. CDR3 nucleotides: TGTGCCAGCAGAAGTAGCGGGCCAGATACGCAGTATTTT. Protein: CASRSSGPDTQYF.

The chain employs TRBV7-9 and TRBJ1-4, with D uncertain. V was pared by 0 bases and J by 4 bases, with 3 bases between. CDR3 length: 13 amino acids. Germline V CDR1 and CDR2: SEHNR, FQNEAQ (reference sequence). The CDR3 coding sequence is TGTGCCAGCAGCTTAGCCAGTAATGAAAAACTGTTTTTT. This translates into CASSLASNEKLFF.

The V call is TRBV9, the J call TRBJ2-7, with no clear D. This CDR3 has 13 residues. The germline gives CDR1 SGDLS, CDR2 YYNGEE. V dropped 3 bases and J dropped 1 base, with 8 bases sitting between them. The DNA of the CDR3 is TGTGCCAGCAGCGGGAGTAAGTCCTACGAGCAGTACTTC. This translates into CASSGSKSYEQYF. The full variable domain, with the rest looked up from reference TRBV9 and TRBJ2-7, is DSGVTQTPKHLITATGQRVTLRCSPRSGDLSVYWYQQSLDQGLQFLIQYYNGEERAKGNILERFSAQQFPDLHSELNLSSLELGDSALYFCASSGSKSYEQYFGPGTRLTVT.

There are many counts of this clone. The V call is TRBV9, the J call TRBJ2-1, with 10 bases that match TRBD1. V was clipped by 0 bases and J by 4 bases; unmatched bases: 1. Germline values: CDR1 SGDLS, CDR2 YYNGEE. The CDR3 is made up of 15 amino acids. This CDR3 is CASSVGTGGYNEQFF. The CDR3 DNA reads as TGTGCCAGCAGCGTAGGGACAGGGGGTTACAATGAGCAGTTCTTC.

The rearrangement joins TRBV5-6 to TRBJ2-7; D not certain. Between the trimmed V and J ends, which lost 2 bases and 2 bases, there was a span of 11 bases. There are 14 residues in the CDR3. In germline, CDR1 is SGHDT, CDR2 YYEEEE. CDR3 sequence: CASSLGQTTYEQYF. The DNA of the CDR3 is TGTGCCAGCAGCTTAGGCCAAACCACCTACGAGCAGTACTTC.

V usage is TRBV19 and J usage is TRBJ2-2; D not certain. V lost 1 base to trimming and J lost 6 bases, with 9 bases between them. The CDR3 is made up of 14 amino acids. Germline loops: CDR1 LNHDA, CDR2 SQIVND (reference sequence). The CDR3 bases are TGTGCCAGTAGTATAGGTTCTAGATCCGGGGAGCTGTTTTTT. Translation gives CASSIGSRSGELFF.

The chain recombines TRBV7-9 with TRBJ1-5; 9 bases are a match to TRBD1. The CDR3 is 14 residues long. CDR1 and CDR2 from the germline V gene are SEHNR and FQNEAQ (reference sequence). With 5 bases clipped from V and 4 bases from J, the junction kept 3 bases outside the gene matches. The CDR3 sequence: CASSQGQGNQPQHF. For the CDR3, the DNA is TGTGCCAGCAGCCAAGGACAGGGGAATCAGCCCCAGCATTTT.

The chain recombines TRBV28 with TRBJ2-7, with D tentatively TRBD2 (5 bases). The V end was cut by 6 bases, the J end by 0 bases, with 9 bases between. The germline gives CDR1 MDHEN, CDR2 SYDVKM. The CDR3 is made up of 13 amino acids. The CDR3 nucleotides are TGTGCCAGCAGGCCCGGGGTCTCCTACGAGCAGTACTTC. Translating it yields CASRPGVSYEQYF.

In its sample, this clone was seen a few times. This sequence joins TRBV6-4 and TRBJ2-3; unclear D gene. The germline V gene encodes CDR1 MRHNA and CDR2 SNTAGT. The CDR3 extends over 15 amino acids. Deletions cut 3 bases from V and 1 base from J, with 11 bases between. DNA of the CDR3: TGTGCCAGCAGTGAGGAAGGAAAGGGCACAGATACGCAGTATTTT. It encodes CASSEEGKGTDTQYF.